These 11 T cell receptor beta chains were sequenced from one sample in a study of graft-versus-host responses after intestinal transplantation. These receptors' antigens are unknown. The data were produced by immunoSEQ multiplex PCR, yet TCRdb's version contains in-frame clones alone and is incomplete. The data show around 120,000 clones, just over 90% seen once. The sequencing used unstimulated CD4+ T cells sorted from spleen or lymph node cells, collected before intestinal transplant. The source of these receptors is a human donor who received an intestinal transplant.

The rearrangement links TRBV10-3 to TRBJ1-2; TRBD1 agrees at 8 bases. The V gene end was trimmed by 2 bases and the J gene end by 8 bases; junction bases not matched to a gene: 4. From germline, CDR1 is ENHRY and CDR2 SYGVKD. This CDR3 contains 13 residues. CDR3 region: CAISEPGQGGYTF. DNA of the CDR3: TGTGCCATCAGTGAGCCCGGACAGGGAGGCTACACCTTC.

The gene calls are TRBV5-1 and TRBJ2-7, with no clear D. The germline gives CDR1 SGHRS, CDR2 YFSETQ. The CDR3 runs 13 residues. The V end was cut by 2 bases, the J end by 3 bases, with 9 bases between. CDR3 bases: TGCGCCAGCAGCTTTGACATCCACTACGAGCAGTACTTC. Translated, it gives CASSFDIHYEQYF.

The CDR3 DNA is TGTGCCAGCAGCCCCCGCAGCGGGAGCAGGGGCACCGGGGAGCTGTTTTTT. This translates into CASSPRSGSRGTGELFF. V gene TRBV7-6 combines with J gene TRBJ2-2; 8 nucleotides align to TRBD2. Trimming took 5 bases from V and 4 from J; bases not matched to a gene: 12. The CDR3 length is 17 residues. CDR1 and CDR2 from the germline V gene are SGHVS and FNYEAQ.

The gene calls are TRBV7-2 and TRBJ2-3, with D possibly matching TRBD2 (5 bases). From germline, CDR1 is SGHTA and CDR2 FQGNSA. The CDR3 runs to 14 residues. V was cut by 8 bases and J by 1 base, with 13 bases left in between. CDR3 sequence (DNA): TGTGCCAGCGCCCCCTGGGGAGGCACAGATACGCAGTATTTT. Its translation is CASAPWGGTDTQYF.

As for this clone: One end of the junction is discordant with germline, which a read error may explain. Other DNA sequences of this sample code for an identical CDR3. This chain uses TRBV28 with TRBJ1-5; D is unresolved. The germline V gene encodes CDR1 MDHEN and CDR2 SYDVKM. The CDR3 is made up of 13 amino acids. Written as DNA, the CDR3 is TGTGCCGCCGGACCTGGGAGAGGTCAGCCCCAACATTTT. Translation gives CAAGPGRGQPQHF.

The chain is built from TRBV28 and TRBJ2-2, with D possibly TRBD2 on 6 matching bases. Germline assignment: CDR1 MDHEN and CDR2 SYDVKM. Deletions cut 6 bases from V and 4 bases from J, with 15 bases between. The CDR3 spans 15 residues. For the CDR3, the DNA is TGTGCCAGCAGGGGGGGAGACAGACTCACCGGGGAGCTGTTTTTT. Translation: CASRGGDRLTGELFF.

J is TRBJ2-7 and V is TRBV6-1; 8 bases agree with TRBD1. The trim removed 6 bases at V and 4 bases at J, leaving 11 bases unmatched. The CDR3 is 15 residues long. Germline-derived CDR1 and CDR2 are MNHNS and SASEGT. The CDR3 protein is CASSTTGTGLYEQYF. Here the CDR3 DNA reads TGTGCCAGCAGCACCACCGGGACAGGCCTTTACGAGCAGTACTTC.

The chain couples TRBV5-1 to TRBJ1-4; TRBD1 might be the D (6 bases). Looked up from germline, CDR1 is SGHRS and CDR2 is YFSETQ. The CDR3 spans 14 residues. Trimming left V 3 bases short and J 5 bases short, with 11 bases between. CDR3 sequence (DNA): TGCGCCAGCAGCTCAAGGGGGTTAAATGAAAAACTGTTTTTT. Translated: CASSSRGLNEKLFF.

This clone was recorded only once. The chain joins TRBV27 to TRBJ2-7, with a tentative D call TRBD2 (6 bases). Germline CDR1 MNHEY, CDR2 SMNVEV (reference sequence). The ends were cut back, 5 bases at V and 4 bases at J, with 21 bases in the middle. The CDR3 has 16 residues. The CDR3 loop is CASSAGVSGGFYEQYF. The CDR3 nucleotides are TGTGCCAGCAGTGCCGGGGTGTCCGGGGGATTTTACGAGCAGTACTTC.

CDR3 sequence (DNA): TGCGCCAGCAGCTTGGAGAACCTAGCGGGAGGAAGGATCTGGGATGAGCAGTTCTTC. Protein product: CASSLENLAGGRIWDEQFF. The chain is built from TRBV5-1 and TRBJ2-1; 11 positions match TRBD2. Germline loops: CDR1 SGHRS, CDR2 YFSETQ. J was trimmed by 8 bases and V by 0 bases; bases with no gene match: 16. The CDR3 extends over 19 amino acids.

The chain couples TRBV18 to TRBJ2-7, with TRBD2 identical over 10 bases. This CDR3 is built from 16 residues. Germline loops: CDR1 KGHSH, CDR2 LQKENI. V was clipped by 1 base and J by 4 bases; unmatched bases: 7. The CDR3 here is CASSPLGSSGGYEQYF. The CDR3 coding sequence is TGTGCCAGCTCACCACTTGGGTCTAGCGGGGGTTACGAGCAGTACTTC.